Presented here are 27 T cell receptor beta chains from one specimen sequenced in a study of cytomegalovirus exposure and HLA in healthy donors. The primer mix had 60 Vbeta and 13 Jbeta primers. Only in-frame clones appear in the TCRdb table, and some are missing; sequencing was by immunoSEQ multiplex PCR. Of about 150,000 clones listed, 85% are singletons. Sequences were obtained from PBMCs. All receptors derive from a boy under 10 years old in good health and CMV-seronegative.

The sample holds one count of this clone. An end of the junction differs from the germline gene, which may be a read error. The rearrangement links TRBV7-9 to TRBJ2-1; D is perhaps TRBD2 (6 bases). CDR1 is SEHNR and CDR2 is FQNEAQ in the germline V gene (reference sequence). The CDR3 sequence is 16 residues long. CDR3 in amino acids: CSSSLLSGGRRGEQFF. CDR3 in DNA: TGTTCCAGCAGCTTACTTAGCGGAGGGCGGAGGGGTGAGCAGTTCTTC.

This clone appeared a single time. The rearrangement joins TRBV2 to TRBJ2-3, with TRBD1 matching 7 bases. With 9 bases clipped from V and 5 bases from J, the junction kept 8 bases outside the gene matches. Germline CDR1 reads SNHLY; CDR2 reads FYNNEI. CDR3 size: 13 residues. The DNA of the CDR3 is TGTGCCAGTGGACGGCAGGGGGAAGATACGCAGTATTTT. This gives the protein CASGRQGEDTQYF.

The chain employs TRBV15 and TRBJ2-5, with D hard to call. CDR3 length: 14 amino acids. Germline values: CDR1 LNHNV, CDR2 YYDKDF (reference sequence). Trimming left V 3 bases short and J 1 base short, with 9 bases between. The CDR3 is CATSSAPGQETQYF. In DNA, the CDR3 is TGTGCCACCAGCAGCGCCCCCGGCCAAGAGACCCAGTACTTC.

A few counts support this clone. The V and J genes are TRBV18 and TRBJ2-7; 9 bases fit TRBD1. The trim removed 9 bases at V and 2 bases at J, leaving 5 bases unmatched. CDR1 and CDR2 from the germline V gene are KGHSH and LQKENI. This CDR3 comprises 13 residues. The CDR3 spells CASPGTGTYEQYV. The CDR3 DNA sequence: TGTGCCAGTCCCGGGACAGGGACCTACGAGCAGTACGTC.

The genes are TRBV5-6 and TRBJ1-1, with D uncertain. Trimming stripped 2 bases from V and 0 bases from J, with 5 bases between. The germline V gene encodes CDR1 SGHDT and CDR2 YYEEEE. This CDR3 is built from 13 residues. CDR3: CASSFFMNTEAFF. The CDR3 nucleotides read TGTGCCAGCAGCTTTTTCATGAACACTGAAGCTTTCTTT.

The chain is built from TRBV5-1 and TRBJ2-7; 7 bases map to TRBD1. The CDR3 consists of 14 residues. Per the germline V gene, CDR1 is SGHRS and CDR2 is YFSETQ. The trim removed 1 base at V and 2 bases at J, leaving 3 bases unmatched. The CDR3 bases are TGCGCCAGCAGCTTGCTCAGGGGGACCTACGAGCAGTACTTC. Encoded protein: CASSLLRGTYEQYF.

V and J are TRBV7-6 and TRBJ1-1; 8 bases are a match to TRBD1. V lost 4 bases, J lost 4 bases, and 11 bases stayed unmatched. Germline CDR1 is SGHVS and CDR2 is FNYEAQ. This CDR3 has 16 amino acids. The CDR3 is CASSSIRTGKGTEAFF. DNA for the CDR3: TGTGCCAGCAGCTCTATCCGGACAGGGAAGGGCACTGAAGCTTTCTTT.

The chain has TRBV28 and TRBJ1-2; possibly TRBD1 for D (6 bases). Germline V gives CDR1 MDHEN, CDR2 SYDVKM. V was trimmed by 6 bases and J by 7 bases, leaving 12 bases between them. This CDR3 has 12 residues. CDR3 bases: TGTGCCAGCAGGTCCCGGACAGCTGGCTACACCTTC. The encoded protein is CASRSRTAGYTF.

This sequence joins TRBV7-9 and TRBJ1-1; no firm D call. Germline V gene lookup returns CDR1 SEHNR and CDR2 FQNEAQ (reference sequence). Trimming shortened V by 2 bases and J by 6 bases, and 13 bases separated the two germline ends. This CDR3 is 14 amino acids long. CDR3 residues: CASSLQSVVSEAFF. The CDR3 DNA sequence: TGTGCCAGCAGCTTACAATCAGTGGTCTCTGAAGCTTTCTTT. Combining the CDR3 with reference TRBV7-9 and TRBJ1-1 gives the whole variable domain DTGVSQNPRHKITKRGQNVTFRCDPISEHNRLYWYRQTLGQGPEFLTYFQNEAQLEKSRLLSDRFSAERPKGSFSTLEIQRTEQGDSAMYLCASSLQSVVSEAFFGQGTRLTVV.

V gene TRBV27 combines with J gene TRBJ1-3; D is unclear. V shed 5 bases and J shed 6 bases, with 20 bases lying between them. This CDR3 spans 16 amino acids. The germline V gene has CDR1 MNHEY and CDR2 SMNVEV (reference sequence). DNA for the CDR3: TGTGCCAGCAGTCAAAAAACCCGGCTTCGGGTAAACACCATATATTTT. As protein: CASSQKTRLRVNTIYF.

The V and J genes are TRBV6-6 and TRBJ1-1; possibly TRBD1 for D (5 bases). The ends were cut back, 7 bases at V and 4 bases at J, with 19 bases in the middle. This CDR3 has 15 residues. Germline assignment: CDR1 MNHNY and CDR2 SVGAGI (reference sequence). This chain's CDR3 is CASTRREGTATEAFF. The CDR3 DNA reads TGTGCCAGCACCAGGAGGGAGGGGACGGCCACTGAAGCTTTCTTT.

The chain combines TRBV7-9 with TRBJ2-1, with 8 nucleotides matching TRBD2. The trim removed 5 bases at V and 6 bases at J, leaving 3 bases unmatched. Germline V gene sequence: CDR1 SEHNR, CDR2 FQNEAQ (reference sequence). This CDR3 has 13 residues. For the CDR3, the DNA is TGTGCCAGCAGCCTTGGGACTAGCAATGAGCAGTTCTTC. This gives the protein CASSLGTSNEQFF.

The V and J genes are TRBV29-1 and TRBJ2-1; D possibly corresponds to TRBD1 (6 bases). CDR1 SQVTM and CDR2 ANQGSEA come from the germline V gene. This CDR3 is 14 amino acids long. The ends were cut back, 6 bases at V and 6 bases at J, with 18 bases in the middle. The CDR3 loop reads CSVGDTHMGNEQFF. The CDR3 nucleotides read TGCAGCGTGGGGGACACTCACATGGGCAATGAGCAGTTCTTC.

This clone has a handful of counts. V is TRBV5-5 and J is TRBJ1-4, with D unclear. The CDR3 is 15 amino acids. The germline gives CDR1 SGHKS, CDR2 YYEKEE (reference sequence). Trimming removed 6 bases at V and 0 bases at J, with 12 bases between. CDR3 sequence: CASNSRGATNEKLFF. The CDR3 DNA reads TGTGCCAGCAACTCCCGAGGAGCAACTAATGAAAAACTGTTTTTT.

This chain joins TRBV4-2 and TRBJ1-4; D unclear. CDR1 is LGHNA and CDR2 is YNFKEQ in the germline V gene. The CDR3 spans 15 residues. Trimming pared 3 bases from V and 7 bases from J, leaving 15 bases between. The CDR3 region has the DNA TGTGCCAGCAGCCAGGACCCCTCGCGGGGTGAAAAACTGTTTTTT. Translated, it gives CASSQDPSRGEKLFF.

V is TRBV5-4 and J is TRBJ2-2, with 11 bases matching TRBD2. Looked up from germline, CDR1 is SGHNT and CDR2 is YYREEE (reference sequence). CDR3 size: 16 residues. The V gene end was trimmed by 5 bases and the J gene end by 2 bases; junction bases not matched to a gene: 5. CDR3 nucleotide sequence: TGTGCCAGCAGAGCCGGGACTAGCGGTAACACCGGGGAGCTGTTTTTT. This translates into CASRAGTSGNTGELFF.

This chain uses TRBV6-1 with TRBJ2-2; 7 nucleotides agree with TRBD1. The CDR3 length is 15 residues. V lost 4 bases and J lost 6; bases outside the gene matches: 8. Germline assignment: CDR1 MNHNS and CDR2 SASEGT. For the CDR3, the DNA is TGTGCCAGCAGTGTACCGACAGGGAGCTCCGGGGAGCTGTTTTTT. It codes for CASSVPTGSSGELFF.

The CDR3 DNA reads TGCGCCAGCGAGCTTGGGGTAGCGGGGTTCAATGAGCAGTTCTTC. Translated: CASELGVAGFNEQFF. The J gene is TRBJ2-1, the V gene TRBV5-1; 8 bases match TRBD2. V was pared by 7 bases and J by 6 bases, with 12 bases of the junction left unmatched. Germline V gene lookup returns CDR1 SGHRS and CDR2 YFSETQ. The CDR3 runs 15 residues.

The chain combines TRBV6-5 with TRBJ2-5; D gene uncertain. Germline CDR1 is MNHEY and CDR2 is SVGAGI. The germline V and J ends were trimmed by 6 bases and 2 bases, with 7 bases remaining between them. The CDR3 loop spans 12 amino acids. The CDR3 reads CASSTAQETQYF. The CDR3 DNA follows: TGTGCCAGCAGCACAGCTCAAGAGACCCAGTACTTC.

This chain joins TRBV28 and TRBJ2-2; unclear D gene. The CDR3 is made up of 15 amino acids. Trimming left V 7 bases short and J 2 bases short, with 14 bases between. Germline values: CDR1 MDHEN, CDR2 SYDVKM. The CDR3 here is CASTDQLENTGELFF. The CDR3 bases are TGTGCCAGCACCGATCAGCTAGAAAACACCGGGGAGCTGTTTTTT. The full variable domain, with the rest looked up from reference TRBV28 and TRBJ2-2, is DVKVTQSSRYLVKRTGEKVFLECVQDMDHENMFWYRQDPGLGLRLIYFSYDVKMKEKGDIPEGYSVSREKKERFSLILESASTNQTSMYLCASTDQLENTGELFFGEGSRLTVL.

Here the CDR3 DNA reads TGTGCCAGCAGTGAAGTTGCGGGAGTTGACGAGCAGTACTTC. Protein: CASSEVAGVDEQYF. The chain carries TRBV2 and TRBJ2-7; TRBD2 agrees at 7 bases. This CDR3 has 14 amino acids. Germline CDR1 and CDR2: SNHLY and FYNNEI. Unmatched junction bases numbered 5, after V lost 1 base and J lost 5 bases.

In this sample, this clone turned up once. The CDR3 DNA reads TGCAGCGTAGAGGGCGCTGAAGCTTTCTTT. Translation gives CSVEGAEAFF. The chain has TRBV29-1 and TRBJ1-1, with no clear D. This CDR3 is 10 amino acids long. Germline loops: CDR1 SQVTM, CDR2 ANQGSEA. V lost 6 bases and J lost 6, with 8 bases in between.

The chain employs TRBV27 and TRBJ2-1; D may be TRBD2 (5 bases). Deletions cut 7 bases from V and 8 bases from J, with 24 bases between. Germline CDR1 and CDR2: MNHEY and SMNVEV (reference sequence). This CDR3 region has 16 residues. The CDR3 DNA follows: TGTGCCAGCACCAACCCAGACCGGGGATTGTACCATGAGCAGTTCTTC. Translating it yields CASTNPDRGLYHEQFF.

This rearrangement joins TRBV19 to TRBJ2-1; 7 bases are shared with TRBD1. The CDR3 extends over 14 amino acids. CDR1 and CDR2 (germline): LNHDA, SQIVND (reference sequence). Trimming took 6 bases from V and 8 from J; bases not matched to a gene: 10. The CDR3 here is CASSRDRPSHEQFF. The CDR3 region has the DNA TGTGCCAGTAGCCGGGACAGACCCAGCCATGAGCAGTTCTTC. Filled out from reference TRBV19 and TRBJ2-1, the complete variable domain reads DGGITQSPKYLFRKEGQNVTLSCEQNLNHDAMYWYRQDPGQGLRLIYYSQIVNDFQKGDIAEGYSVSREKKESFPLTVTSAQKNPTAFYLCASSRDRPSHEQFFGPGTRLTVL.

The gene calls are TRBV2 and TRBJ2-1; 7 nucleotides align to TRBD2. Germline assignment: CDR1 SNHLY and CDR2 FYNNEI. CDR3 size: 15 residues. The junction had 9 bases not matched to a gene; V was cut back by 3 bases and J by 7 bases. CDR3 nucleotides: TGTGCCAGCAGTGAGTTTGCGGGAGCTAGGAATGAGCAGTTCTTC. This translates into CASSEFAGARNEQFF. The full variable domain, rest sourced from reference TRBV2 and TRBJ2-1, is EPEVTQTPSHQVTQMGQEVILRCVPISNHLYFYWYRQILGQKVEFLVSFYNNEISEKSEIFDDQFSVERPDGSNFTLKIRSTKLEDSAMYFCASSEFAGARNEQFFGPGTRLTVL.

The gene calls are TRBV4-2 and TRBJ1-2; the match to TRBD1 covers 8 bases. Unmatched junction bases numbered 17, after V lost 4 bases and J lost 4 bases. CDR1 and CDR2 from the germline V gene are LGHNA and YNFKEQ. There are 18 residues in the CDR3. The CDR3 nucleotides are TGTGCCAGCAGCCGCTGGCCCATGCCACAGGGGGGCATCTATGGCTACACCTTC. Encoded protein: CASSRWPMPQGGIYGYTF.

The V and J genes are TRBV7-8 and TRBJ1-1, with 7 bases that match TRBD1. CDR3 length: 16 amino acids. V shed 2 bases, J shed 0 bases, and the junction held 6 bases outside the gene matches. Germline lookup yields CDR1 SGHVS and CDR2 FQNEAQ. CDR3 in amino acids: CASSLRTGRMNTEAFF. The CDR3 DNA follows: TGTGCCAGCAGCTTACGGACAGGACGTATGAACACTGAAGCTTTCTTT.